Presented here are 28 T cell receptor beta chains from one specimen sequenced in a study of cytomegalovirus exposure and HLA in healthy donors. Data came from immunoSEQ multiplex PCR; TCRdb stores just in-frame clones and leaves some out. Counted here are around 140,000 clones, roughly 93% occurring once; the ten biggest clones make up about 1.7%. The sample comprised PBMCs. The source is a man younger than 35 in good health and CMV-seropositive.

This chain joins TRBV10-3 and TRBJ2-5; 8 positions match TRBD1. Losses at the gene ends were 6 bases for V and 3 bases for J; bases not matched to a gene: 6. Germline CDR1 is ENHRY and CDR2 is SYGVKD. This CDR3 contains 14 residues. CDR3 nucleotides: TGTGCCATCAGCCTGGACAGGGTGGAAGAGACCCAGTACTTC. Its protein product is CAISLDRVEETQYF.

The CDR3 sequence is CATRTSGSTDTQYF. The CDR3 DNA follows: TGTGCCACCAGGACTAGCGGGAGCACAGATACGCAGTATTTT. The chain couples TRBV19 to TRBJ2-3; TRBD2 matches 11 bases. The junction had 3 bases not matched to a gene; V was cut back by 10 bases and J by 0 bases. This CDR3 is built from 14 residues. Per the germline V gene, CDR1 is LNHDA and CDR2 is SQIVND (reference sequence).

The genes are TRBV5-1 and TRBJ2-1; weak D call: TRBD1 (5 bases). V shed 0 bases and J shed 4 bases, with 8 bases lying between them. Germline V CDR1 and CDR2: SGHRS, YFSETQ. This CDR3 is 14 amino acids long. The CDR3 coding sequence is TGCGCCAGCAGCTTGGGGGGCCCTTACAATGAGCAGTTCTTC. Its protein is CASSLGGPYNEQFF.

This chain links TRBV5-4 with TRBJ2-5; 7 positions agree with TRBD2. From germline, CDR1 is SGHNT and CDR2 YYREEE (reference sequence). V lost 6 bases, J lost 0 bases, and 2 bases stayed unmatched. This CDR3 comprises 13 residues. The CDR3 coding sequence is TGTGCCAGCAACGGGGGGAACCAAGAGACCCAGTACTTC. Translating gives CASNGGNQETQYF. Complete variable domain (other parts from reference TRBV5-4 and TRBJ2-5): ETGVTQSPTHLIKTRGQQVTLRCSSQSGHNTVSWYQQALGQGPQFIFQYYREEENGRGNFPPRFSGLQFPNYSSELNVNALELDDSALYLCASNGGNQETQYFGPGTRLLVL.

In its sample, this clone was seen once. The rearrangement joins TRBV5-1 to TRBJ2-5; TRBD2 aligns across 16 bases. V shed 4 bases, J shed 0 bases, and the junction held 6 bases outside the gene matches. Germline assignment: CDR1 SGHRS and CDR2 YFSETQ. CDR3 length equals 18 residues. CDR3 bases: TGCGCCAGCAGCCCGGGACTAGCGGGAGGGACTCACCAAGAGACCCAGTACTTC. As protein: CASSPGLAGGTHQETQYF.

The rearrangement links TRBV28 to TRBJ1-5; 10 bases match TRBD1. J lost 4 bases, V lost 2 bases, and 14 bases had no gene match. Germline assignment: CDR1 MDHEN and CDR2 SYDVKM. This CDR3 is built from 19 residues. For the CDR3, the DNA is TGTGCCAGCAGTTTACCCAGGACAGGGGGGGTGATAGCAAATCAGCCCCAGCATTTT. Amino acids: CASSLPRTGGVIANQPQHF.

The chain employs TRBV6-1 and TRBJ2-1; D gene uncertain. This CDR3 comprises 13 residues. Trimming pared 5 bases from V and 8 bases from J, leaving 13 bases between. Germline-derived CDR1 and CDR2 are MNHNS and SASEGT. The CDR3, as DNA: TGTGCCAGCAGTATTTCCCCGGTGGATGAGCAGTTCTTC. This encodes CASSISPVDEQFF.

J is TRBJ2-7 and V is TRBV28; D not certain. The V end lost 2 bases, the J end lost 4 bases, and 6 bases lay between the germline ends. CDR1 and CDR2 from the germline V gene are MDHEN and SYDVKM. The CDR3 runs 12 residues. The CDR3 bases are TGTGCCAGCAGTTTACGTCTTTACGAGCAGTACTTC. As protein: CASSLRLYEQYF.

The V gene is TRBV10-3, the J gene TRBJ2-7, with D possibly matching TRBD1 (6 bases). Germline V gene sequence: CDR1 ENHRY, CDR2 SYGVKD. The germline V and J ends were trimmed by 10 bases and 3 bases, with 13 bases remaining between them. The CDR3 totals 12 residues. CDR3 loop: CASRQDFYEQYF. CDR3 nucleotide sequence: TGTGCCAGCCGACAGGATTTCTACGAGCAGTACTTC.

The chain is built from TRBV5-4 and TRBJ2-1, with 9 bases fitting TRBD2. This CDR3 comprises 15 residues. With V trimmed by 4 bases and J by 10 bases, 12 bases remained unmatched. Per germline, CDR1 SGHNT and CDR2 YYREEE (reference sequence). The CDR3 DNA reads as TGTGCCAGCAGCCGCGGGCGGGAGGGGTCGGGCGAGCAGTTCTTC. Protein: CASSRGREGSGEQFF. The full variable domain, completed using reference TRBV5-4 and TRBJ2-1, is ETGVTQSPTHLIKTRGQQVTLRCSSQSGHNTVSWYQQALGQGPQFIFQYYREEENGRGNFPPRFSGLQFPNYSSELNVNALELDDSALYLCASSRGREGSGEQFFGPGTRLTVL.

The V call is TRBV15, the J call TRBJ1-1; no firm D call. Trimming removed 0 bases from V and 2 bases from J, with 10 bases in between. The CDR3 totals 15 residues. The germline gives CDR1 LNHNV, CDR2 YYDKDF (reference sequence). In DNA, the CDR3 is TGTGCCACCAGCAGAGATAGAGAGGTAAACACTGAAGCTTTCTTT. This codes for CATSRDREVNTEAFF.

The chain recombines TRBV6-4 with TRBJ1-1; TRBD1 matches at 7 bases. V lost 5 bases and J lost 4; bases outside the gene matches: 4. Germline V gene data show CDR1 as MRHNA and CDR2 as SNTAGT. The CDR3 runs 13 residues. The CDR3 DNA is TGTGCCAGCAGTCCACAGGGGACCACTGAAGCTTTCTTT. It translates to CASSPQGTTEAFF.

The J gene is TRBJ1-2, the V gene TRBV28, with D possibly matching TRBD1 (6 bases). This CDR3 region has 16 residues. The germline CDR1 and CDR2 sequences are MDHEN and SYDVKM. Trimming took 4 bases from V and 7 from J, leaving 22 bases between them. Here the CDR3 reads CASSSPAGRGTLGYTF. The CDR3, as DNA: TGTGCCAGCAGTTCCCCCGCGGGCAGGGGAACCCTTGGCTACACCTTC.

The chain recombines TRBV18 with TRBJ2-7; D is unclear. CDR3 length equals 11 residues. The V end lost 2 bases, the J end lost 6 bases, and 5 bases lay between the germline ends. Germline CDR1 reads KGHSH; CDR2 reads LQKENI. This chain's CDR3 is CASSPDSEQYF. The CDR3 nucleotides read TGTGCCAGCTCACCAGATAGCGAGCAGTACTTC.

The rearrangement links TRBV28 to TRBJ2-5; 7 bases match TRBD1. The CDR3 totals 16 residues. V shed 5 bases, J shed 1 base, and the junction held 10 bases outside the gene matches. Germline V lookup: CDR1 MDHEN, CDR2 SYDVKM. The CDR3 nucleotides are TGTGCCAGCAGTCGTAGACAGGGTAACCCCCAAGAGACCCAGTACTTC. It is translated as CASSRRQGNPQETQYF.

The chain employs TRBV29-1 and TRBJ2-5; 11 bases fit TRBD2. Germline CDR1 and CDR2: SQVTM and ANQGSEA. There are 15 residues in the CDR3. Germline trimming cut 3 bases from V and 2 bases from J; bases unmatched to any gene: 5. This CDR3 reads CSVEGTSGVQETQYF. Written as DNA, the CDR3 is TGCAGCGTTGAGGGGACTAGCGGAGTGCAAGAGACCCAGTACTTC.

The rearrangement uses TRBV7-3 and TRBJ1-2, with D possibly matching TRBD1 (5 bases). Trimming left V 5 bases short and J 8 bases short, with 12 bases between. Per germline, CDR1 SGHTA and CDR2 FQGTGA. The CDR3 length is 12 residues. The CDR3 sequence: CASSGAGQGYTF. The CDR3 nucleotides are TGTGCCAGCAGCGGGGCGGGGCAGGGCTACACCTTC.

The chain recombines TRBV7-9 with TRBJ2-1, with D unclear. Germline CDR1 is SEHNR and CDR2 is FQNEAQ (reference sequence). CDR3 length: 14 amino acids. The V end lost 10 bases, the J end lost 0 bases, and 13 bases lay between the germline ends. DNA for the CDR3: TGTGCCACCACTCTTTCGAGCTCCTACAATGAGCAGTTCTTC. Amino acids: CATTLSSSYNEQFF.

V gene TRBV13 combines with J gene TRBJ2-3, with 8 nucleotides matching TRBD1. The CDR3 runs to 15 residues. CDR1 and CDR2 from the germline V gene are PRHDT and FYEKMQ (reference sequence). The junction had 10 bases not matched to a gene; V was cut back by 5 bases and J by 6 bases. The CDR3 sequence: CASSKRPGGRDTQYF. CDR3 bases: TGTGCCAGCAGCAAGAGGCCAGGGGGCAGGGATACGCAGTATTTT.

J is TRBJ2-7 and V is TRBV11-2; TRBD2 matches 16 bases. The CDR3 runs 17 residues. V dropped 2 bases and J dropped 4; count of bases not matched to a gene: 5. Germline CDR1 and CDR2: SGHAT and FQNNGV. The CDR3 nucleotides are TGTGCCAGCAGCTTAAGCCGGGGACTAGCGGGAGGGTACGAGCAGTACTTC. Its protein product is CASSLSRGLAGGYEQYF.

As to this clone: An end of the junction does not agree with germline; a read error may underlie this. The chain employs TRBV7-7 and TRBJ1-3; D not certain. The germline V gene encodes CDR1 SSHAT and CDR2 FNYEAQ (reference sequence). The CDR3 covers 15 residues. CDR3 residues: CASSPNPGSGNTIYF. The CDR3 nucleotides are TGTGCTAGCAGCCCCAATCCGGGGTCTGGAAACACCATATATTTT. Complete variable domain (other parts from reference TRBV7-7 and TRBJ1-3): GAGVSQSPRYKVTKRGQDVTLRCDPISSHATLYWYQQALGQGPEFLTYFNYEAQPDKSGLPSDRFSAERPEGSISTLTIQRTEQRDSAMYRCASSPNPGSGNTIYFGEGSWLTVV.

The chain joins TRBV2 to TRBJ2-7; 10 bases align to TRBD1. Germline V lookup: CDR1 SNHLY, CDR2 FYNNEI. This CDR3 region has 15 residues. J lost 12 bases, V lost 3 bases, and 14 bases had no gene match. This CDR3 is CASSDPGQGTTDAYF. The CDR3 region has the DNA TGTGCCAGCAGTGATCCGGGACAGGGGACCACGGACGCGTACTTC.

This clone was recorded once. The chain has TRBV7-2 and TRBJ1-1; no clear D. With 6 bases removed from V and 7 bases from J, the gap between germline ends came to 9 bases. This CDR3 region has 11 residues. Germline loops: CDR1 SGHTA, CDR2 FQGNSA. The CDR3 loop reads CASSLGDEAFF. Written as DNA, the CDR3 is TGTGCCAGCAGTCTCGGGGATGAAGCTTTCTTT.

V usage is TRBV6-5 and J usage is TRBJ1-2; D possibly corresponds to TRBD1 (5 bases). CDR3 length: 14 amino acids. CDR1 is MNHEY and CDR2 is SVGAGI in the germline V gene. Trimming took 0 bases from V and 5 from J, leaving 10 bases between them. The CDR3 DNA sequence: TGTGCCAGCAGTTACTCGGCAGGGAAGTATGGCTACACCTTC. Its translation is CASSYSAGKYGYTF.

This clone has just one count. V and J are TRBV11-2 and TRBJ2-7, with 7 bases fitting TRBD2. V shed 4 bases and J 3 bases; nucleotides not matched to a gene: 6. The CDR3 is made up of 14 amino acids. Germline CDR1 reads SGHAT; CDR2 reads FQNNGV. The DNA of the CDR3 is TGTGCCAGCAGCTCCCGGGACTACAACTACGAGCAGTACTTC. It yields the protein CASSSRDYNYEQYF.

The rearrangement links TRBV2 to TRBJ1-2; 8 bases are a match to TRBD1. CDR3 size: 12 residues. The V and J ends lost 11 bases and 8 bases, in that order; junction bases with no gene match: 10. CDR1 is SNHLY and CDR2 is FYNNEI in the germline V gene. For the CDR3, the DNA is TGTGCCGCTAGACAGGGGCTCGAAGGCTACACCTTC. Its translation is CAARQGLEGYTF.

The chain is built from TRBV28 and TRBJ2-7; D is undetermined. This CDR3 comprises 12 residues. The V gene's germline CDR1 is MDHEN and CDR2 SYDVKM. The ends were cut back, 5 bases at V and 3 bases at J, with 8 bases in the middle. The CDR3, as DNA: TGTGCCAGCAGTCCCCCTTTCTACGAGCAGTACTTC. Its protein is CASSPPFYEQYF.

This chain connects TRBV27 to TRBJ2-2; D gene ambiguous. This CDR3 has 15 amino acids. Germline CDR1 is MNHEY and CDR2 is SMNVEV (reference sequence). V was cut by 5 bases and J by 1 base, with 11 bases left in between. CDR3 sequence reads: CASSHEQMNTGELFF. CDR3 coding DNA: TGTGCCAGCAGTCACGAACAAATGAACACCGGGGAGCTGTTTTTT.